Here is one T cell receptor beta chain with its context. This record belongs to a study of graft-versus-host responses after intestinal transplantation. Study overall: Transplants given to recipients were multivisceral, liver-intestinal, or isolated intestinal. Findings and caveats of the study: Investigators detected GvH clones in recipient marrow, with some emerging earlier in ileum or blood.

Assay: immunoSEQ multiplex PCR; the TCRdb copy retains only in-frame clones and omits some. This sample has about 8,600 clones, with roughly 31% found just once. Germline V CDR1 and CDR2: SGDLS, YYNGEE. V lost 6 bases, J lost 10 bases, and 13 bases stayed unmatched. The CDR3 contains 15 residues. The source was alloreactive CD4+ T cells from a mixed lymphocyte reaction culture, collected before intestinal transplant. Subset specified: CFSE-low proliferating T cells sorted from approximately 6-day pre-transplant mixed lymphocyte reaction (GvH or HvG direction). This chain uses TRBV9 with TRBJ1-1; 12 bases are a match to TRBD1. This TCR was sampled from a human patient who received an intestinal transplant. CDR3 nucleotides: TGTGCCAGCACCACCACCGGGACAGGGGGCGGGGGAGCTTTCTTT. It codes for CASTTTGTGGGGAFF.